These 32 T cell receptor beta chains share one sample of origin, sequenced in a study of regulatory T cells in long-lasting Graves disease. Time point reported: newly diagnosed GD, antithyroid drugs for less than 3 months. Generation of the TCR library employed RNA extracted from PBMCs. CDR3 regions were amplified by Arm-PCR using iRepertoire HTBI primers to build TCR beta libraries. TCRdb recomputed calls from the multiplex PCR reads with MiXCR, one row per CDR3 protein. The repertoire holds 400,000 to 450,000 distinct CDR3 sequences, with 15% as singletons. This same sample was also taken into another study, of T cells in Graves' hyperthyroidism and ophthalmopathy.

The material sequenced was peripheral blood mononuclear cells (PBMCs), taken at new diagnosis, from a patient treated with antithyroid drugs. The origin of the receptors is a woman in her thirties with Graves disease.

Ten or more counts support this clonotype. J is TRBJ2-3 and V is TRBV20-1; 7 positions agree with TRBD2. After removal of 8 bases from V and 1 base from J, the junction contained 6 bases not matched to a gene. Germline values: CDR1 DFQATT, CDR2 SNEGSKA (reference sequence). The CDR3 loop spans 13 amino acids. CDR3 sequence reads: CSIRGRGTDTQYF. The CDR3 DNA sequence: TGCAGTATTCGGGGGAGGGGCACAGATACGCAGTATTTT.

This clonotype showed up just a few times. The rearrangement links TRBV3-1 to TRBJ2-7; no clear D. V lost 1 base and J 5 bases, leaving 15 bases between the germline ends. The CDR3 consists of 15 residues. Germline V gene lookup returns CDR1 LGHDT and CDR2 YNNKEL (reference sequence). The CDR3 DNA reads TGTGCCAGCAGCCAAGGCCGGCCCCGTCCCCACGAGCAGTACTTC. This codes for CASSQGRPRPHEQYF.

This clonotype has more than one count but fewer than ten. This chain joins TRBV14 and TRBJ2-1; 7 bases line up with TRBD1. This CDR3 has 14 residues. J gave up 0 bases and V 6 bases, and 2 bases lay outside the gene matches. Germline loops: CDR1 SGHDN, CDR2 FVKESK. CDR3 loop: CASRRTGSYNEQFF. The CDR3 DNA reads as TGTGCCAGCAGGAGGACAGGCTCCTACAATGAGCAGTTCTTC.

This clonotype was observed many times. The V and J genes are TRBV10-3 and TRBJ2-2; TRBD1 is a possible D gene (6 bases). This CDR3 has 15 residues. Germline-derived CDR1 and CDR2 are ENHRY and SYGVKD. V was pared by 7 bases and J by 4 bases, with 16 bases between. As DNA, the CDR3 is TGTGCCATCAAAATCACAGGGAGTGGCACCGGGGAGCTGTTTTTT. Encoded protein: CAIKITGSGTGELFF.

This clonotype showed up just once. The rearrangement uses TRBV20-1 and TRBJ2-3; D might be TRBD1 (6 bases). The CDR3 has 17 amino acids. The V gene lost 0 bases and the J gene lost 2 bases, with 18 bases spanning the gap. CDR1 and CDR2 (germline): DFQATT, SNEGSKA (reference sequence). The CDR3 sequence is CSARDLFGGLNTDTQYF. CDR3 DNA: TGCAGTGCTAGAGATCTCTTTGGGGGCCTTAACACAGATACGCAGTATTTT.

This clonotype was seen repeatedly, ten times or more. The chain couples TRBV30 to TRBJ2-3; 11 bases line up with TRBD1. The CDR3 spans 15 residues. With V trimmed by 1 base and J by 4 bases, 4 bases remained unmatched. Germline values: CDR1 GTSNPN, CDR2 SVGIG (reference sequence). Here the CDR3 reads CAWSGTGGFADTQYF. Here the CDR3 DNA reads TGTGCCTGGAGTGGGACAGGGGGCTTCGCAGATACGCAGTATTTT.

This clonotype was observed many times. The chain has TRBV7-3 and TRBJ2-3, with 9 bases fitting TRBD2. The CDR3 loop spans 15 amino acids. The V and J ends lost 1 base and 5 bases, in that order; junction bases with no gene match: 4. Germline CDR1 is SGHTA and CDR2 is FQGTGA. CDR3 bases: TGTGCCAGCAGCTTAAAGACTAGCGGATTAGATACGCAGTATTTT. It translates to CASSLKTSGLDTQYF.

The rearrangement joins TRBV6-1 to TRBJ2-7; no clear D gene. The length of the CDR3 is 13 residues. Germline assignment: CDR1 MNHNS and CDR2 SASEGT. Trimming took off 2 bases at V and 6 bases at J, with 11 bases between the two ends. The CDR3 nucleotides read TGTGCCAGCAGTGAATTTACTTTCGGCGAGCAGTACTTC. Its protein is CASSEFTFGEQYF.

This clonotype occurred a few times. This chain joins TRBV7-3 and TRBJ2-3; tentative D call: TRBD2 (5 bases). The CDR3 has 15 amino acids. V was pared by 5 bases and J by 6 bases, with 18 bases between. Per the germline V gene, CDR1 is SGHTA and CDR2 is FQGTGA. The CDR3 region is CASSGRASSMDTQYF. Written as DNA, the CDR3 is TGTGCCAGCAGCGGGCGGGCCTCATCCATGGATACGCAGTATTTT. Drawing the rest from reference TRBV7-3 and TRBJ2-3, the complete variable domain is GAGVSQTPSNKVTEKGKYVELRCDPISGHTALYWYRQSLGQGPEFLIYFQGTGAADDSGLPNDRFFAVRPEGSVSTLKIQRTERGDSAVYLCASSGRASSMDTQYFGPGTRLTVL.

The chain has TRBV9 and TRBJ2-4, with TRBD2 matching 12 bases. The CDR3 extends over 17 amino acids. Germline lookup yields CDR1 SGDLS and CDR2 YYNGEE. Unmatched junction bases numbered 5, after V lost 4 bases and J lost 0 bases. The CDR3 protein is CASSPGLAGLAKNIQYF. The CDR3 DNA reads as TGTGCCAGCAGCCCCGGACTAGCGGGATTAGCCAAAAACATTCAGTACTTC.

This clonotype was observed at least ten times. V usage is TRBV18 and J usage is TRBJ2-5; D not resolved. The CDR3 is made up of 14 amino acids. The ends were cut back, 0 bases at V and 3 bases at J, with 8 bases in the middle. Germline CDR1 reads KGHSH; CDR2 reads LQKENI. CDR3 in DNA: TGTGCCAGCTCACCACCAACAGTAAAAGAGACCCAGTACTTC. It specifies CASSPPTVKETQYF.

This clonotype was seen many times. This chain links TRBV30 with TRBJ1-2; no clear D. The CDR3 runs to 12 residues. V was clipped by 4 bases and J by 3 bases, with 9 bases between them. Germline values: CDR1 GTSNPN, CDR2 SVGIG (reference sequence). As DNA, the CDR3 is TGTGCCTGGACCCCTGGTGACTATGGCTACACCTTC. This translates into CAWTPGDYGYTF.

This clonotype was counted at least ten times. This chain links TRBV18 with TRBJ2-1; 7 nucleotides align to TRBD2. The junction had 6 bases not matched to a gene; V was cut back by 3 bases and J by 10 bases. There are 13 residues in the CDR3. CDR1 is KGHSH, CDR2 LQKENI, per germline. CDR3 amino acids: CASSPTVTSEQFF. Here the CDR3 DNA reads TGTGCCAGCTCACCGACTGTGACTAGCGAGCAGTTCTTC.

The sample holds a few counts of this clonotype. The CDR3 DNA is TGTGCCAGCAAGCCACCCGGGACAGGGGGCTTCACCGGGGAGCTGTTTTTT. Translating gives CASKPPGTGGFTGELFF. The chain has TRBV6-1 and TRBJ2-2, with TRBD1 matching over 12 bases. This CDR3 contains 17 residues. Germline CDR1 reads MNHNS; CDR2 reads SASEGT. V gave up 7 bases and J gave up 4 bases; unmatched junction bases: 10.

This clonotype came up many times. The gene calls are TRBV2 and TRBJ2-2, with no clear D. Per the germline V gene, CDR1 is SNHLY and CDR2 is FYNNEI. CDR3 length: 13 residues. Trimming shortened V by 6 bases and J by 1 base, and 6 bases separated the two germline ends. The CDR3 region has the DNA TGTGCCAGCAGCCCAGAGAACACCGGGGAGCTGTTTTTT. Translated, it gives CASSPENTGELFF.

This rearrangement joins TRBV7-6 to TRBJ2-2; no clear D. The ends were cut back, 1 base at V and 6 bases at J, with 12 bases in the middle. Germline loops: CDR1 SGHVS, CDR2 FNYEAQ. The CDR3 runs 15 residues. CDR3 amino acids: CASSLELTLPGELFF. DNA for the CDR3: TGTGCCAGCAGCTTAGAATTGACCCTCCCCGGGGAGCTGTTTTTT.

This chain links TRBV24-1 with TRBJ2-3, with TRBD1 matching over 11 bases. CDR3 length equals 17 residues. Germline loops: CDR1 KGHDR, CDR2 SFDVKD. CDR3 region: CTSSGQGVPPFTDTQYF. CDR3 sequence (DNA): TGTACCAGTTCGGGACAGGGGGTCCCACCCTTCACAGATACGCAGTATTTT.

The chain carries TRBV20-1 and TRBJ2-5, with unresolved D. Trimming removed 0 bases from V and 5 bases from J, with 13 bases in between. Germline CDR1 DFQATT, CDR2 SNEGSKA (reference sequence). This CDR3 contains 14 residues. For the CDR3, the DNA is TGCAGTGCTAGAGATCTGGCTTCCCTGGAGACCCAGTACTTC. It yields the protein CSARDLASLETQYF.

This clonotype occurred a few times. The CDR3: CATSRGRWRSSGSQETQYF. CDR3 bases: TGTGCCACCAGCAGAGGGCGATGGAGATCGAGCGGGAGTCAGGAGACCCAGTACTTC. The chain couples TRBV15 to TRBJ2-5; 8 bases map to TRBD2. The germline CDR1 and CDR2 sequences are LNHNV and YYDKDF (reference sequence). This CDR3 spans 19 amino acids. Trimming at V came to 1 base and at J to 5 bases, leaving 18 bases not matched to a gene.

This clonotype was detected ten times or more. V and J are TRBV5-1 and TRBJ2-1; TRBD1 matches at 8 bases. The V segment lost 1 base and the J segment 5 bases; nucleotides outside the gene matches: 8. Germline V gives CDR1 SGHRS, CDR2 YFSETQ. The CDR3 totals 16 residues. DNA for the CDR3: TGCGCCAGCAGCTTGAGGTATGGACAGGGCGACAATGAGCAGTTCTTC. It specifies CASSLRYGQGDNEQFF.

The table lists this clonotype with a few counts. The J gene is TRBJ2-2, the V gene TRBV6-1; a possible D gene is TRBD2 (6 bases). Trimming pared 6 bases from V and 5 bases from J, leaving 13 bases between. In germline, CDR1 is MNHNS, CDR2 SASEGT. The CDR3 totals 14 residues. CDR3 residues: CASSSLGGTGELFF. In nucleotides, the CDR3 is TGTGCCAGCAGCTCACTAGGAGGGACCGGGGAGCTGTTTTTT.

This clonotype has a count of ten or more. The J gene is TRBJ2-1, the V gene TRBV12-3 or TRBV12-4, with D unresolved. The V and J ends lost 7 bases and 0 bases respectively, with 13 bases between them. This CDR3 is built from 15 residues. The CDR3 DNA follows: TGTGCCAGCAAGGAAACCATCAGCTCCTACAATGAGCAGTTCTTC. It codes for CASKETISSYNEQFF.

The sample holds many counts of this clonotype. This chain uses TRBV28 with TRBJ2-7; 8 bases are shared with TRBD1. The CDR3 totals 14 residues. CDR1 and CDR2 from the germline V gene are MDHEN and SYDVKM. V trimming: 8 bases; J trimming: 2 bases; junction bases outside the gene matches: 8. In nucleotides, the CDR3 is TGTGCCAGCCAAATGACAGGGGAAGCCTACGAGCAGTACTTC. This translates into CASQMTGEAYEQYF. Supplemented by reference TRBV28 and TRBJ2-7, the full variable domain reads DVKVTQSSRYLVKRTGEKVFLECVQDMDHENMFWYRQDPGLGLRLIYFSYDVKMKEKGDIPEGYSVSREKKERFSLILESASTNQTSMYLCASQMTGEAYEQYFGPGTRLTVT.

This clonotype was seen ten or more times. This chain connects TRBV5-1 to TRBJ2-5; the match to TRBD1 covers 7 bases. Trimming at V came to 4 bases and at J to 4 bases, leaving 4 bases not matched to a gene. CDR1 is SGHRS and CDR2 is YFSETQ in the germline V gene. This CDR3 is built from 13 residues. CDR3 DNA: TGCGCCAGCAGCACCGGGACAGCAGAGACCCAGTACTTC. This codes for CASSTGTAETQYF.

This clonotype was recorded at least ten times. V usage is TRBV11-1 and J usage is TRBJ2-1; perhaps TRBD2 as D (6 bases). CDR3 length: 14 amino acids. The V gene lost 5 bases and the J gene lost 6 bases, with 14 bases spanning the gap. CDR1 SGHAT and CDR2 FQDESV come from the germline V gene (reference sequence). The CDR3 loop is CASSISLALNEQFF. In nucleotides, the CDR3 is TGTGCCAGCAGCATTTCTCTAGCGCTCAATGAGCAGTTCTTC.

For this clonotype: At one end, the junction sequence differs from germline, possibly due to a read error. The chain employs TRBV7-3 and TRBJ1-2; D might be TRBD1 (5 bases). CDR3 size: 15 residues. The germline gives CDR1 SGHTA, CDR2 FQGTGA. The chain's CDR3 is CASSPRLAGRHGFTF. The CDR3 DNA is TGTGCCAGCAGCCCCAGGTTGGCAGGGCGACATGGCTTCACCTTC.

This clonotype was counted between two and nine times. The V gene is TRBV3-1, the J gene TRBJ1-3; 7 nucleotides agree with TRBD1. Germline CDR1 reads LGHDT; CDR2 reads YNNKEL (reference sequence). V trimming: 4 bases; J trimming: 0 bases; junction bases outside the gene matches: 9. The CDR3 runs to 17 residues. The CDR3 loop reads CASSRGGWDSSGNTIYF. CDR3 nucleotides: TGTGCCAGCAGCCGGGGTGGATGGGACAGCTCTGGAAACACCATATATTTT.

The rearrangement joins TRBV2 to TRBJ2-1; a possible D gene is TRBD1 (6 bases). The CDR3 covers 17 residues. The V and J ends lost 2 bases and 1 base respectively, with 15 bases between them. CDR1 is SNHLY and CDR2 is FYNNEI in the germline V gene. CDR3 coding DNA: TGTGCCAGCAGTGAATGGATCAGGGGAACATCCTACAATGAGCAGTTCTTC. Translated: CASSEWIRGTSYNEQFF.

For this clonotype: A far larger clone is off by one base, so a read error is likely. V and J are TRBV11-3 and TRBJ2-5; a weak D match, TRBD2 (5 bases). V lost 8 bases to trimming and J lost 11 bases, with 18 bases between them. Germline CDR1 and CDR2: SGHNT and YENEEA. The CDR3 extends over 12 amino acids. This chain's CDR3 is CASRGLDNEQYF. CDR3 sequence (DNA): TGTGCCAGCCGCGGACTCGACAATGAGCAGTACTTC. Looking up the rest from reference TRBV11-3 and TRBJ2-5 gives the full variable domain: EAGVVQSPRYKIIEKKQPVAFWCNPISGHNTLYWYLQNLGQGPELLIRYENEEAVDDSQLPKDRFSAERLKGVDSTLKIQPAELGDSAVYLCASRGLDNEQYFGPGTRLLVL.

This rearrangement joins TRBV5-8 to TRBJ2-1; 13 bases match TRBD2. This CDR3 is built from 16 residues. Germline V CDR1 and CDR2: SGHTS, YDEGEE. The ends lost 5 bases at V and 3 bases at J; junction bases unmatched: 5. The CDR3 region is CASSSGLAGVYNEQFF. Here the CDR3 DNA reads TGTGCCAGCAGTTCCGGACTAGCGGGAGTCTACAATGAGCAGTTCTTC.

This clonotype was found many times. V usage is TRBV24-1 and J usage is TRBJ2-7; possibly TRBD1 or TRBD2 for D (5 bases each). V was pared by 9 bases and J by 0 bases, with 11 bases between. The CDR3 runs to 13 residues. Germline V gives CDR1 KGHDR, CDR2 SFDVKD. CDR3 amino acids: CATEGRDSYEQYF. The CDR3 region has the DNA TGTGCCACCGAGGGACGGGACTCCTACGAGCAGTACTTC.

The chain has TRBV5-1 and TRBJ1-6, with a tentative D call TRBD1 (5 bases). Germline V gene data show CDR1 as SGHRS and CDR2 as YFSETQ. Trimming removed 0 bases at V and 7 bases at J, with 23 bases between. There are 19 residues in the CDR3. CDR3 nucleotides: TGCGCCAGCAGCTTGGACAGGAATCTCCAGGGTCGCTCCAATTCACCCCTCCACTTT. It translates to CASSLDRNLQGRSNSPLHF.